The present TCR beta chain was sequenced within a study of blood T cell repertoires in COVID-19. Whole-study context: T cells, B-cell-depleted T cells, or PBMCs supplied cDNA or gDNA.

Here immunoSEQ multiplex PCR was the method, and the copy in TCRdb shows in-frame clones only, minus some. The sample shows 150,000 to 200,000 clones, 70% to 90% of them seen only once. Cohort allocation depended upon clinical history that participants reported. The receptor was derived from a woman aged 45 to 65 who had recovered from COVID-19. Sample: PBMCs or T cells enriched from blood (not recorded which).

CDR3 amino acids: CASSPSSGYSNQPQHF. CDR3 nucleotide sequence: TGTGCCAGCAGCCCCTCATCGGGGTATAGCAATCAGCCCCAGCATTTT. This chain uses TRBV27 with TRBJ1-5; D not resolved. Germline V CDR1 and CDR2: MNHEY, SMNVEV (reference sequence). Trimming removed 6 bases at V and 0 bases at J, with 15 bases between. CDR3 length: 16 amino acids.